Described below is a single T cell receptor beta chain sequence and its context. Its antigen is not known. The assay was immunoSEQ multiplex PCR, and TCRdb's table has in-frame clones only and misses some. The sample lists more than 2,000,000 clones; over 85% were seen once. The data were obtained in a study of shared clonotypes between healthy human individuals. The CDR3 sequence is 16 residues long. The V and J ends lost 5 bases and 3 bases, in that order; junction bases with no gene match: 13. Germline loops: CDR1 MNHNY, CDR2 SVGAGI (reference sequence). Overall study results and limits: The authors expected sequencing depth to affect clonotype sharing among donors.

The clonotype was recovered from a man between 18 and 29 years old in good health. Some clones in this sample may be carry-over from other donors' samples. The chain couples TRBV6-6 to TRBJ2-7; 7 bases match TRBD2. Material for sequencing was naive CD4+ T cells from PBMCs. Subset reported: CD45RA+ positively selected. CDR3 DNA: TGTGCCAGCAGTCGCCACATAGGGAGGGATCACTACGAGCAGTACTTC. Its translation is CASSRHIGRDHYEQYF.